This record concerns one TCR beta chain sequence. What it binds is unknown. Only in-frame clones appear in the TCRdb table, and some are missing; sequencing was by immunoSEQ multiplex PCR. The data hold 95,000 to 100,000 clones, with 80% to 90% observed a single time. These data originate in a study of T cell responses to AZD1222 COVID-19 vaccine. Study-level results: A rise in Spike-specific TCR breadth and depth followed two AZD1222 doses.

Combined were second doses at about 4 or about 12 weeks. The CDR3 contains 12 residues. V gave up 4 bases and J gave up 4 bases, with 7 bases separating them. Per the germline V gene, CDR1 is MNHEY and CDR2 is SVGEGT. The receptor was isolated from an adult who received the AZD1222 COVID-19 vaccine. J is TRBJ2-5 and V is TRBV6-2 or TRBV6-3; D not resolved. Sequencing used peripheral blood, obtained 28 days after the second AZD1222 dose. CDR3 bases: TGTGCCAGCAGTTGGGCGGCAGAGACCCAGTACTTC. Amino acids: CASSWAAETQYF.